This T cell receptor beta chain emerged from a study of T cell responses to AZD1222 COVID-19 vaccine. Study-wide results and caveats: Vaccine-associated CD4 TCRs ranged over spike, dominating at 160-218 and 743-854. Nearly half of unique spike-specific TCRs reportedly avoided B.1.351 and B.1.1.7 mutated regions. The study found Spike-specific TCR breadth and depth rose after two AZD1222 doses. Baseline seropositivity occurred in only a handful of AZD1222 recipients.

In the case of this clone: Its specificity is not known.

Produced via immunoSEQ multiplex PCR; TCRdb's table is partial and in-frame only. The profile shows about 57,000 clones, about 86% of them singletons. Germline V gives CDR1 LGHNA, CDR2 YSLEER. CDR3 length equals 15 residues. Trimming left V 1 base short and J 0 bases short, with 7 bases between. This receptor was taken from an adult in good health. This sequence joins TRBV4-3 and TRBJ1-3; D unclear. Source: peripheral blood, taken on day 0 of AZD1222 vaccination. CDR3 in DNA: TGCGCCAGCAGCCAAGCACATAACTCTGGAAACACCATATATTTT. It is translated as CASSQAHNSGNTIYF.